This T cell receptor beta chain derives from a study of blood T cell repertoires in COVID-19 (dated by TCRdb to the early 2020s). Turning to the overall study: Samples from collaborators originated in the United States, Italy and Spain and spanned both the acute and convalescent phases of COVID-19. The repertoires were released in a freely available public database meant as a resource for research on the immune response to SARS-CoV-2. The samples were drawn from two sources: the first 160 participants of the ongoing ImmuneRACE study, and over 1,000 subjects contributed by 6 global collaborators. Where HLA class I and class II types were available, the types were taken from metadata supplied by the sample provider, not from assay-based typing. The material from the prospective study consisted of cDNA or gDNA derived from T cells, B-cell-depleted T cells, or PBMCs. Subjects who had been exposed to COVID-19, were actively infected with it, or had recovered from it provided the deeply sampled blood TCRbeta repertoires that made up the dataset. The sample metadata nearly always contained a de-identified subject ID, COVID-19 status, age in years and sex. Broader findings and caveats from the paper: The amount of clinical and demographic metadata varied by source and participant and was provided uncurated.

TCRbeta CDR3 regions were amplified from genomic DNA using the immunoSEQ Assay, a bias-controlled multiplex PCR. The source study handled its data this way. The number of nucleated cells in each sample was estimated by amplification of reference gene primers within the assay. Sequence reads were collapsed and filtered to measure the absolute abundance of every unique TCRbeta CDR3 rearrangement. For each sample, productive Simpson clonality was calculated by taking the square root of Simpson's diversity index across productive rearrangements. TCRdb took this table from immuneACCESS and kept in-frame rearrangements with V and J called. Such tables lack part of the clones; where checked against another copy, unresolved V genes explain under half of the gap, and the rest is unexplained. V, J and clone size derive from that table, while D and trimming were established from the DNA sequence. The sample data list around 150,000 clones, and around nine tenths of these were observed just once. 15% to 20% of the sample rests with the top ten.

Collaborating institutions collected whole blood in K2EDTA tubes following their own protocols. For TCRbeta analysis, collaborators shipped samples as frozen whole blood, isolated PBMCs, or DNA extracted from either of those sample types. The table lists this clone with a few counts. Its antigen is currently not known. Per-base quality was not reported, and no clone a single base away is much larger than it. The CDR3 contains 16 residues, cysteine and phenylalanine counted. Only the CDR3 DNA is retained, 48 bases long and in frame from the first base. CDR1 is given as SGHVS and CDR2 as FNYEAQ, both from the germline V gene. Trimming at the junction amounts to 5 bases on V and 0 bases on J, and the germline ends lie 11 bases apart.

The source of this sequence is a man in his 60s with active or convalescent COVID-19. The chain couples TRBV7-6 to TRBJ1-6; no D gene is confidently identified. Sequenced: peripheral blood. The CDR3 loop reads CASSLDMSSYNSPLHF. The DNA sequence is TGTGCCAGCAGCCTAGATATGAGCTCCTATAATTCACCCCTCCACTTT.